The rows below give T cell receptor beta chains drawn from one sample of a study of T cells in Graves' hyperthyroidism and ophthalmopathy. Using its own MiXCR run on the multiplex PCR reads, TCRdb lists one record per CDR3 protein. The data contain approximately 610,000 distinct CDR3 sequences, roughly 14% of them singletons. Input material: blood. These receptors came from a middle-aged woman with Graves' ophthalmopathy. CDR3s include the opening cysteine and the closing phenylalanine or tryptophan. The order of the fields is clone size, D gene, J gene, V gene, CDR3 DNA, CDR3 protein. A D gene is named only where the DNA matches it firmly. For some rows the clone size is stated as once, few or many, or as a class when expanded; others skip it.

>many|-|TRBJ2-5|TRBV27
TGTGCCAGCAGTTTAGTGGGGGCAAGGGAGACCCAGTACTTC
CASSLVGARETQYF
>once|-|TRBJ2-6|TRBV14
TGTGCCAGCAGCCAAGTAGGGGGCTCTGGGGCCAACGTCCTGACTTTC
CASSQVGGSGANVLTF
>-|-|TRBJ2-4|TRBV20-1
TGCAGTGCCGCCGTCGGGGGGCACCTAGCCAAAAACATTCAGTACTTC
CSAAVGGHLAKNIQYF
>-|TRBD2|TRBJ2-7|TRBV10-3
TGTGCCATCAGTGTATTAGCGGGAGAGGACGAGCAGTACTTC
CAISVLAGEDEQYF
>many|-|TRBJ2-5|TRBV3-1
TGTGCCAGCAGCCAAGCTATTGGATCGGAGACCCAGTACTTC
CASSQAIGSETQYF
>-|-|TRBJ1-5|TRBV7-2
TGTGCCAGCAGTCAATCATCGTATAGCAATCAGCCCCAGCATTTT
CASSQSSYSNQPQHF
>many|-|TRBJ2-2|TRBV29-1
TGCAGCGGCCGGGGGGCGCTCACCGGGGAGCTGTTTTTT
CSGRGALTGELFF
>many|TRBD2|TRBJ2-5|TRBV19
TGTGCCAGTAGTATAGCGGGGGGGATAGAGACCCAGTACTTC
CASSIAGGIETQYF
>few|-|TRBJ1-1|TRBV5-4
TGTGCCAGCAGCCGCGGAGGAATTAGAACTGAAGCTTTCTTT
CASSRGGIRTEAFF
>many|TRBD2|TRBJ2-2|TRBV7-3
TGTGCCAGCAGCCAGGTGGCTAGCGGAGACACCGGGGAGCTGTTTTTT
CASSQVASGDTGELFF
>few|TRBD1|TRBJ1-2|TRBV5-1
TGCGCCAGCAGACGAACGACAGGGGATGGCTACACCTTC
CASRRTTGDGYTF
>many|-|TRBJ2-7|TRBV20-1
TGCAGTGCCACCTGGGAGAGCTCCTACGAGCAGTACTTC
CSATWESSYEQYF
>many|TRBD1|TRBJ2-7|TRBV6-5
TGTGCCAGCAGTTACCAGGGGGACCCCTACGAGCAGTACTTC
CASSYQGDPYEQYF
>few|TRBD2|TRBJ2-5|TRBV3-1
TGTGCCAGCAATCCGGCGGGAGATCAAGAGACCCAGTACTTC
CASNPAGDQETQYF
>-|TRBD1|TRBJ1-2|TRBV7-9
TGTGCCAGCAGCTTAGGGGGGACAGCTAACTATGGCTACACCTTC
CASSLGGTANYGYTF
>many|-|TRBJ1-1|TRBV19
TGTGCCAGTACTCCCAACGATGGCGGGCTGAACACTGAAGCTTTCTTT
CASTPNDGGLNTEAFF
>many|TRBD1|TRBJ1-2|TRBV6-5
TGTGCCAGCAGTTACTACCGGACAGGGGGCAACTATGGCTACACCTTC
CASSYYRTGGNYGYTF
>many|-|TRBJ2-5|TRBV20-1
TGCAGTGCTCAGGGATGGGGGACCCAGTACTTC
CSAQGWGTQYF
>few|-|TRBJ2-7|TRBV20-1
TGCAGTGCCCTGTCGCGGGGATACGAGCAGTACTTC
CSALSRGYEQYF
>-|-|TRBJ1-3|TRBV28
TGTGCCAGCCACGAGAAAGGGGCTGGAAACACCATATATTTT
CASHEKGAGNTIYF
>many|-|TRBJ1-5|TRBV19
TGTGCCAGTAGTATCGCGGGTTGGAATCAGCCCCAGCATTTT
CASSIAGWNQPQHF
>-|-|TRBJ2-7|TRBV20-1
TGCAGTGCTAGAGGAGGCAGCTTCTACGAGCAGTACTTC
CSARGGSFYEQYF
>many|TRBD2|TRBJ2-5|TRBV7-9
TGTGCCAGCAGCTGGGGACTAGAACAAGAGACCCAGTACTTC
CASSWGLEQETQYF
>many|-|TRBJ2-3|TRBV12-3/TRBV12-4
TGTGCCAGCAGGTCTAGGCGGGACCAAAGCACAGATACGCAGTATTTT
CASRSRRDQSTDTQYF
>-|TRBD2|TRBJ2-7|TRBV29-1
TGCAGCTCCTACCTTGCGGGAGGCGAGCAGTACTTC
CSSYLAGGEQYF
>many|TRBD2|TRBJ2-7|TRBV28
TGTGCCAGCAGTTTAATAGGACTAGCGGATTACCACTACGAGCAGTACTTC
CASSLIGLADYHYEQYF
>-|TRBD1|TRBJ2-7|TRBV20-1
TGCAGTGCTGAACCGCCGGGACAGGGGTACGAGCAGTACTTC
CSAEPPGQGYEQYF
>many|TRBD1|TRBJ2-2|TRBV6-1
TGTGCCAGCAGGACAGGGGGCGTCGCCGGGGAGCTGTTTTTT
CASRTGGVAGELFF
>many|-|TRBJ1-2|TRBV27
TGTGCCACCATGCGGGGGGACGACTATGGCTACACCTTC
CATMRGDDYGYTF
>-|TRBD1|TRBJ2-7|TRBV6-5
TGTGCCAGCACTTGGACAGGGTCAACCTACGAGCAGTACTTC
CASTWTGSTYEQYF
>few|-|TRBJ2-7|TRBV11-2
TGTGCCAGCAGCTTCCCCTTGGGCTCTAGCGTTCCCCCCTACGAGCAGTACTTC
CASSFPLGSSVPPYEQYF
>few|-|TRBJ1-2|TRBV4-3
TGCGCCAGCAGCCAGACGATCGGGACTCCCTATGGCTACACCTTC
CASSQTIGTPYGYTF
>many|-|TRBJ1-1|TRBV27
TGTGCCAGCAGTTTTTTGGGTGGAGGGAGCGGTACTGAAGCTTTCTTT
CASSFLGGGSGTEAFF
>once|-|TRBJ2-7|TRBV20-1
TGCAGTGCTGTCGACGCGGGTCACCTCTACGAGCAGTACTTC
CSAVDAGHLYEQYF
>many|-|TRBJ1-5|TRBV6-2/TRBV6-3
TGTGCCAGCAGGGGCCCGTGGCCTAATCAGCCCCAGCATTTT
CASRGPWPNQPQHF
>many|-|TRBJ1-1|TRBV6-5
TGTGCCAGCAGATCCCAAAGACAGGAAAAGGAAGCTTTCTTT
CASRSQRQEKEAFF
>few|-|TRBJ1-5|TRBV7-2
TGTGCCAGCAGCGGGCACTATAGCAATCAGCCCCAGCATTTT
CASSGHYSNQPQHF
>few|-|TRBJ1-4|TRBV20-1
TGCAGTGCGGGAGGGGGAAATAATGAAAAACTGTTTTTT
CSAGGGNNEKLFF
>many|TRBD2|TRBJ2-2|TRBV28
TGTGCCAGCAGTTTAACTAGCGAGAGCGGGGAGCTGTTTTTT
CASSLTSESGELFF
>-|TRBD1|TRBJ2-1|TRBV10-3
TGTGCCATCACCAGGGGGACAGAACAAATCTACAATGAGCAGTTCTTC
CAITRGTEQIYNEQFF
>many|-|TRBJ1-1|TRBV12-3/TRBV12-4
TGTGCCAGCAGTCTTGGACAGAAACGATTCTTT
CASSLGQKRFF
>few|TRBD1|TRBJ1-5|TRBV5-6
TGTGCCAGCAGCCTGTACAGGGGACGCAATCAGCCCCAGCATTTT
CASSLYRGRNQPQHF
>many|-|TRBJ1-2|TRBV11-2
TGTGCCAGCAGCTTAGTGGAAGGGACTGATGGCTACACCTTC
CASSLVEGTDGYTF
>many|TRBD1|TRBJ2-7|TRBV9
TGTGCCAGCAGCGCCATGGGGACAGGGAGGGGCGAGCAGTACTTC
CASSAMGTGRGEQYF
>many|TRBD2|TRBJ2-3|TRBV29-1
TGCAGCGCAAGGACTAGCCCGAGTGTAGATACGCAGTATTTT
CSARTSPSVDTQYF
>few|-|TRBJ1-1|TRBV11-2
TGTGCCAGCAGCTTAGGTTTTAGGGGGGTGAACACTGAAGCTTTCTTT
CASSLGFRGVNTEAFF
>many|-|TRBJ1-5|TRBV5-8
TGTGCCAGCGGCCAAGGGCCCCTGAGGCCCCAGCATTTT
CASGQGPLRPQHF
>many|-|TRBJ2-1|TRBV24-1
TGTGCCACCCGGGACACATACAATGAGCAGTTCTTC
CATRDTYNEQFF
>few|TRBD2|TRBJ2-1|TRBV9
TGTGCCAGCAGCGCCGGACTAGCGGAGCAGTTCTTC
CASSAGLAEQFF
>few|-|TRBJ2-7|TRBV30
TGTGCCTGGATGGACGCGAGCTCCTACGAGCAGTACTTC
CAWMDASSYEQYF
>few|-|TRBJ2-5|TRBV27
TGTGCCAGCAGTTTATCATTCGGCGGCCAAGAGACCCAGTACTTC
CASSLSFGGQETQYF
>many|TRBD2|TRBJ2-7|TRBV12-3/TRBV12-4
TGTGCCAGCAGTCTAGCGGGAGGAGGGTACGAGCAGTACTTC
CASSLAGGGYEQYF
>many|TRBD1|TRBJ2-2|TRBV6-1
TGTGCCAGCAGTGAACTGGGACAGGGGTCCGGGGAGCTGTTTTTT
CASSELGQGSGELFF
>-|-|TRBJ2-3|TRBV3-1
TGTGCCAGCAGCCAAGGTGATGTAGCAGATACGCAGTATTTT
CASSQGDVADTQYF
>many|-|TRBJ2-4|TRBV12-3/TRBV12-4
TGTGCCAGCAGCCGACCGATTGAGGCCAAAAACATTCAGTACTTC
CASSRPIEAKNIQYF